Reported below is one T cell receptor (beta chain). The antigen is unknown. The V end was cut by 0 bases, the J end by 2 bases, with 5 bases between. This CDR3 comprises 14 residues. The V gene's germline CDR1 is LGHNA and CDR2 YSLEER. This entry belongs to a study of Ad26.COV2.S vaccination and SARS-CoV-2 variants. Points from the study as a whole: Analytic work on TCR breadth and depth might have understated the full extent of total T cell responses.

Sequenced by immunoSEQ multiplex PCR; TCRdb stores in-frame clones only, minus some. The sample has some 350,000 clones, 92% seen once; the top ten hold 3.9%. This clonotype originated in a human donor who had recovered from COVID-19. This material consisted of peripheral blood, taken after recovery from COVID-19. The chain uses TRBV4-3 and TRBJ1-5; D uncertain. The DNA for the CDR3 is TGCGCCAGCAGCCAAGATAGTGGCAATCAGCCCCAGCATTTT. Its translation: CASSQDSGNQPQHF.